This TCR beta chain was identified during a study of control samples from healthy donors and cancer patients. Profiling relied on immunoSEQ multiplex PCR, and the TCRdb table lists in-frame clones only, not all of them. Of over 150,000 clones listed, roughly 94% are singletons. The CDR3 length is 16 residues. V lost 1 base and J lost 1, with 13 bases in between. Germline lookup yields CDR1 MNHNS and CDR2 SASEGT. The origin of this receptor is a woman in her late teens or twenties in good health. The V and J genes are TRBV6-1 and TRBJ1-1; a possible D gene is TRBD1 (5 bases). The sequencing input was blood. CDR3 loop: CASSEVLVRANTEAFF. CDR3 DNA sequence: TGTGCCAGCAGTGAAGTCCTGGTCAGGGCGAACACTGAAGCTTTCTTT.